This T cell receptor beta chain originates from a study of identifying expanded T cells in peripheral blood. Profiled with immunoSEQ multiplex PCR; TCRdb holds only in-frame clones, not every one. The data show about 130,000 clones, with approximately 86% seen just once and about 8% held by the top ten. This clonotype originated in a person aged 18 to 70 in good health. The sequencing input was blood.

The CDR3 protein is CASRTQGSGANVLTF. CDR3 nucleotide sequence: TGTGCCAGCAGGACACAGGGAAGTGGGGCCAACGTCCTGACTTTC. The rearrangement joins TRBV6-1 to TRBJ2-6; D might be TRBD1 (6 bases). Per germline, CDR1 MNHNS and CDR2 SASEGT. Trimming stripped 6 bases from V and 3 bases from J, with 12 bases between. This CDR3 is built from 15 residues.